This TCR beta chain was retrieved from a study of cytomegalovirus exposure and HLA in healthy donors. General study findings and limits: While the bulk of TCR sequences proved rare, some public TCRs turned up in many donors.

The donors were in the roughly 130-subject validation cohort; that cohort was separate from the roughly 700-subject first cohort. CDR1 is MGHRA, CDR2 YSYEKL, per germline. The CDR3 has 15 residues. V dropped 1 base and J dropped 3 bases, with 7 bases sitting between them. For this clone: Antigen specificity is unknown.

The data were produced by immunoSEQ multiplex PCR, yet TCRdb's version contains in-frame clones alone and is incomplete. The table lists roughly 110,000 clones, 88% of them singletons. V and J are TRBV4-1 and TRBJ1-6; no reliable D call. Sequencing used PBMCs. This TCR came from a woman aged 18-30 years in good health and CMV-seropositive. This CDR3 reads CASSQAPGYNSPLHF. Here the CDR3 DNA reads TGCGCCAGCAGCCAAGCCCCAGGCTATAATTCACCCCTCCACTTT.